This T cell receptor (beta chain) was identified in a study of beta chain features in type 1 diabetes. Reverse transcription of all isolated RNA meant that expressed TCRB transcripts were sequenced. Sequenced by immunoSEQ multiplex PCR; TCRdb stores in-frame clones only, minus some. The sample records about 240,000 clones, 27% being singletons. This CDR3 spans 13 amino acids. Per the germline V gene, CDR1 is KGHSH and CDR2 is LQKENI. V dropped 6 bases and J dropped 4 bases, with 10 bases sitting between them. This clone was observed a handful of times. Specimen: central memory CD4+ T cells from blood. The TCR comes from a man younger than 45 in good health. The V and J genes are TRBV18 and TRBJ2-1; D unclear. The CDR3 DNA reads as TGTGCCAGCTCCCTAGACTTATACAATGAGCAGTTCTTC. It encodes CASSLDLYNEQFF.